The clone carrying this TCR beta chain was counted once. This entry belongs to a study of memory CD4+ T cells and cytomegalovirus serostatus. The sort gate was single viable CD3+CD4+CD8-CD45RO+ cells for memory CD4+ T cells. Donors' CMV status reflects serum IgG against pp150, pp28, p38, p52. Assay: immunoSEQ multiplex PCR; the TCRdb copy retains only in-frame clones and omits some. The sample gives about 56,000 clones, about 73% of which show up once; about 3% is in the top ten. From germline, CDR1 is SNHLY and CDR2 FYNNEI. The V end was cut by 6 bases, the J end by 0 bases, with 8 bases between. The CDR3 runs 14 residues.

The TCR sequence derives from an adult in good health and CMV-seropositive. This chain connects TRBV2 to TRBJ2-2; no firm D call. Sequenced: memory CD4+ T cells from blood. CDR3 sequence reads: CASRIDSNTGELFF. The CDR3 nucleotides read TGTGCCAGCAGGATAGACTCGAACACCGGGGAGCTGTTTTTT.